The 25 T cell receptor beta chains below come from one sample, sequenced in a study of OX40 agonist ivuxolimab in advanced cancers. Libraries were prepared by immunoSEQ multiplex PCR; TCRdb keeps only in-frame clonotypes and omits some of them. In the table there are under 140,000 clones, roughly 89% of which are singletons. The starting material was CD4+ or CD8+ T cells sorted from blood, obtained in a trial of the OX40 agonist ivuxolimab. These receptors originate from an adult with an advanced solid tumor such as melanoma, head and neck, liver or kidney cancer.

The V gene is TRBV5-4, the J gene TRBJ2-5, with TRBD2 identical over 11 bases. CDR1 SGHNT and CDR2 YYREEE come from the germline V gene (reference sequence). V shed 4 bases, J shed 5 bases, and the junction held 13 bases outside the gene matches. This CDR3 region has 17 residues. In DNA, the CDR3 is TGTGCCAGCAGCCCTAAGCCCTTAGCGGGGGGGCCTGAGACCCAGTACTTC. This translates into CASSPKPLAGGPETQYF. Filled out from reference TRBV5-4 and TRBJ2-5, the complete variable domain reads ETGVTQSPTHLIKTRGQQVTLRCSSQSGHNTVSWYQQALGQGPQFIFQYYREEENGRGNFPPRFSGLQFPNYSSELNVNALELDDSALYLCASSPKPLAGGPETQYFGPGTRLLVL.

This clone was counted only a few times. The chain links TRBV5-6 to TRBJ1-4; 7 positions match TRBD1. Germline CDR1 and CDR2: SGHDT and YYEEEE. Trimming took 5 bases from V and 4 from J; bases not matched to a gene: 2. This CDR3 is 13 amino acids long. CDR3: CASRGQLNEKLFF. The CDR3 DNA is TGTGCCAGCAGGGGACAGCTTAATGAAAAACTGTTTTTT.

The DNA for the CDR3 is TGTGCCAGCAGCCTAACCATGGGCTCCTACAATGAGCAGTTCTTC. This gives the protein CASSLTMGSYNEQFF. The chain recombines TRBV27 with TRBJ2-1; D gene ambiguous. This CDR3 region has 15 residues. Germline-derived CDR1 and CDR2 are MNHEY and SMNVEV (reference sequence). With 6 bases removed from V and 0 bases from J, the gap between germline ends came to 12 bases.

The chain recombines TRBV5-1 with TRBJ1-6; 9 nucleotides align to TRBD1. V was pared by 6 bases and J by 8 bases, with 3 bases of the junction left unmatched. There are 13 residues in the CDR3. Germline loops: CDR1 SGHRS, CDR2 YFSETQ. The CDR3 bases are TGCGCCAGCAAAACAGGGGGCGATTCACCCCTCCACTTT. This sequence encodes CASKTGGDSPLHF.

CDR3 nucleotides: TGTGCCAGCTGGGGGGATCTCTCCAAAAACATTCAGTACTTC. Amino acid sequence: CASWGDLSKNIQYF. The chain has TRBV27 and TRBJ2-4; D perhaps matches TRBD2 (6 bases). CDR1 and CDR2 from the germline V gene are MNHEY and SMNVEV (reference sequence). The V end lost 8 bases, the J end lost 2 bases, and 13 bases lay between the germline ends. The CDR3 totals 14 residues.

This sequence joins TRBV6-5 and TRBJ1-1; a possible D gene is TRBD1 (5 bases). This CDR3 spans 14 amino acids. Germline V CDR1 and CDR2: MNHEY, SVGAGI. Trimming stripped 3 bases from V and 0 bases from J, with 8 bases between. The CDR3 here is CASSYSRVNTEAFF. In DNA, the CDR3 is TGTGCCAGCAGTTATTCCAGGGTGAACACTGAAGCTTTCTTT.

This rearrangement joins TRBV11-1 to TRBJ1-6; no firm D call. CDR3 length: 14 residues. Trimming removed 4 bases from V and 8 bases from J, with 12 bases in between. The germline V gene encodes CDR1 SGHAT and CDR2 FQDESV (reference sequence). Here the CDR3 reads CASSSRASDSPLHF. The CDR3 nucleotides read TGTGCCAGCAGCTCAAGGGCGTCGGATTCACCCCTCCACTTT. Based on the CDR3 plus reference TRBV11-1 and TRBJ1-6, the full variable domain is EAEVAQSPRYKITEKSQAVAFWCDPISGHATLYWYRQILGQGPELLVQFQDESVVDDSQLPKDRFSAERLKGVDSTLKIQPAELGDSAMYLCASSSRASDSPLHFGNGTRLTVT.

V is TRBV6-1 and J is TRBJ2-6; D is perhaps TRBD2 (5 bases). CDR3 length: 13 residues. CDR1 MNHNS and CDR2 SASEGT come from the germline V gene. V was clipped by 9 bases and J by 2 bases, with 8 bases between them. CDR3 protein: CASSRAGANVLTF. DNA for the CDR3: TGTGCCAGTTCGAGGGCTGGGGCCAACGTCCTGACTTTC.

This chain joins TRBV4-2 and TRBJ2-7; TRBD2 agrees at 13 bases. The CDR3 sequence is 18 residues long. CDR1 is LGHNA and CDR2 is YNFKEQ in the germline V gene. V gave up 2 bases and J gave up 7 bases; unmatched junction bases: 14. CDR3 coding DNA: TGTGCCAGCAGCCAAACTAGCGGGAGGGAGGATAACGCGGGAGAGCAGTACTTC. Translating it yields CASSQTSGREDNAGEQYF.

This chain connects TRBV6-5 to TRBJ2-1; D assignment may be TRBD1 or TRBD2 (5 bases each). The germline V gene has CDR1 MNHEY and CDR2 SVGAGI. V shed 2 bases and J shed 2 bases, with 10 bases lying between them. The CDR3 runs 15 residues. The DNA of the CDR3 is TGTGCCAGCAGTTACCCCGGGACCCCCTACAATGAGCAGTTCTTC. This codes for CASSYPGTPYNEQFF.

V is TRBV19 and J is TRBJ1-5; D remains ambiguous. CDR1 and CDR2 (germline): LNHDA, SQIVND (reference sequence). The V and J ends lost 3 bases and 7 bases respectively, with 13 bases between them. The CDR3 is 14 residues long. The CDR3 protein is CASSIRGRPQPQHF. The CDR3 region has the DNA TGTGCCAGTAGTATTCGGGGAAGACCGCAGCCCCAGCATTTT.

CDR3 bases: TGTGCCAGCAGCCCCCCGTCAGGAGAGAACACTGAAGCTTTCTTT. Amino acid sequence: CASSPPSGENTEAFF. The chain couples TRBV7-2 to TRBJ1-1, with D hard to call. CDR3 length equals 15 residues. Deletions cut 5 bases from V and 1 base from J, with 14 bases between. Per the germline V gene, CDR1 is SGHTA and CDR2 is FQGNSA.

This sequence joins TRBV7-8 and TRBJ2-3, with TRBD2 as a possible D gene (5 bases). Trimming shortened V by 0 bases and J by 1 base, and 11 bases separated the two germline ends. From germline, CDR1 is SGHVS and CDR2 FQNEAQ. The CDR3 loop spans 16 amino acids. The CDR3 is CASSLAGWTGTDTQYF. The CDR3 coding sequence is TGTGCCAGCAGCTTAGCGGGCTGGACTGGCACAGATACGCAGTATTTT.

The V gene is TRBV4-3, the J gene TRBJ1-4; possibly TRBD1 for D (5 bases). Germline CDR1 reads LGHNA; CDR2 reads YSLEER. V lost 0 bases and J 8 bases, leaving 16 bases between the germline ends. The CDR3 length is 16 residues. CDR3 amino acids: CASSQDTMRGREKLFF. For the CDR3, the DNA is TGCGCCAGCAGCCAAGATACAATGAGGGGAAGGGAAAAACTGTTTTTT.

V gene TRBV4-3 combines with J gene TRBJ2-7; D is uncertain. CDR3 length: 13 residues. CDR1 and CDR2 from the germline V gene are LGHNA and YSLEER. Trimming pared 0 bases from V and 9 bases from J, leaving 12 bases between. CDR3 coding DNA: TGCGCCAGCAGCCAAGATCTGGCGCCTAGGCAGTACTTC. This translates into CASSQDLAPRQYF.

The CDR3 loop is CASSLETSGLVGQYF. CDR3 coding DNA: TGTGCCAGCAGCTTAGAGACTAGCGGACTCGTGGGGCAGTATTTT. J is TRBJ2-3 and V is TRBV7-2, with 9 bases identical to TRBD2. V shed 1 base and J 11 bases; nucleotides not matched to a gene: 10. From germline, CDR1 is SGHTA and CDR2 FQGNSA. CDR3 length: 15 residues.

The J gene is TRBJ1-1, the V gene TRBV9; D is possibly TRBD1 (6 bases). The V and J ends lost 1 base and 4 bases respectively, with 17 bases between them. Germline CDR1 reads SGDLS; CDR2 reads YYNGEE. There are 16 residues in the CDR3. The CDR3 DNA is TGTGCCAGCAGCGTACGGACGGGGGGCGGAAGCACTGAAGCTTTCTTT. Amino acid sequence: CASSVRTGGGSTEAFF.

The rearrangement joins TRBV7-3 to TRBJ2-7; 8 bases line up with TRBD2. The CDR3 sequence is 15 residues long. The V gene end was trimmed by 5 bases and the J gene end by 3 bases; junction bases not matched to a gene: 9. The germline gives CDR1 SGHTA, CDR2 FQGTGA. The chain's CDR3 is CASSPAAGEGYEQYF. As DNA, the CDR3 is TGTGCCAGCAGCCCCGCAGCGGGAGAGGGCTACGAGCAGTACTTC. The whole variable domain, remainder taken from reference TRBV7-3 and TRBJ2-7, is GAGVSQTPSNKVTEKGKYVELRCDPISGHTALYWYRQSLGQGPEFLIYFQGTGAADDSGLPNDRFFAVRPEGSVSTLKIQRTERGDSAVYLCASSPAAGEGYEQYFGPGTRLTVT.

This rearrangement joins TRBV20-1 to TRBJ2-1; maybe TRBD1 (6 bases). This CDR3 contains 11 residues. The germline V gene has CDR1 DFQATT and CDR2 SNEGSKA (reference sequence). CDR3 sequence (DNA): TGCAGGGGGGCAGGCTACAATGAGCAGTTCTTC. Translating gives CRGAGYNEQFF.

The V call is TRBV30, the J call TRBJ1-5; 8 bases agree with TRBD1. The trim removed 3 bases at V and 4 bases at J, leaving 11 bases unmatched. The CDR3 consists of 16 residues. Germline CDR1 and CDR2: GTSNPN and SVGIG (reference sequence). The CDR3 loop is CAWRDRGMEVNQPQHF. CDR3 coding DNA: TGTGCCTGGAGAGACAGGGGTATGGAGGTGAATCAGCCCCAGCATTTT.

The count of this clone is one. J is TRBJ2-2 and V is TRBV2; D is ambiguous. The length of the CDR3 is 15 residues. CDR1 is SNHLY and CDR2 is FYNNEI in the germline V gene. The V gene lost 3 bases and the J gene lost 3 bases, with 11 bases spanning the gap. As DNA, the CDR3 is TGTGCCAGCAGTGATGGGGTTCCTTACACCGGGGAGCTGTTTTTT. Translated, it gives CASSDGVPYTGELFF.

The table lists this clone with many counts. The chain joins TRBV5-1 to TRBJ1-4; possible D gene TRBD1, 5 bases. Trimming took 1 base from V and 7 from J, leaving 14 bases between them. CDR3 length: 15 residues. Germline loops: CDR1 SGHRS, CDR2 YFSETQ. CDR3 DNA: TGCGCCAGCAGCTTGACAGCGAGAAGGGGTGAAAAACTGTTTTTT. This codes for CASSLTARRGEKLFF. Filled out from reference TRBV5-1 and TRBJ1-4, the complete variable domain reads KAGVTQTPRYLIKTRGQQVTLSCSPISGHRSVSWYQQTPGQGLQFLFEYFSETQRNKGNFPGRFSGRQFSNSRSEMNVSTLELGDSALYLCASSLTARRGEKLFFGSGTQLSVL.

This clone was picked up a small number of times. J is TRBJ2-2 and V is TRBV7-9; D is possibly TRBD2 (5 bases). V lost 4 bases, J lost 6 bases, and 18 bases lay in between. Germline assignment: CDR1 SEHNR and CDR2 FQNEAQ (reference sequence). The CDR3 consists of 16 residues. The CDR3 sequence is CASSSPGSLGSGELFF. The CDR3 DNA sequence: TGTGCCAGCAGCTCGCCGGGGTCGTTGGGATCCGGGGAGCTGTTTTTT.

This chain uses TRBV19 with TRBJ1-1, with a tentative D call TRBD1 (6 bases). Per the germline V gene, CDR1 is LNHDA and CDR2 is SQIVND (reference sequence). The ends were cut back, 3 bases at V and 1 base at J, with 9 bases in the middle. The CDR3 has 14 amino acids. The CDR3 sequence: CASSIPGQNTEAFF. In DNA form, the CDR3 reads TGTGCCAGTAGTATTCCGGGACAGAACACTGAAGCTTTCTTT.

J is TRBJ2-7 and V is TRBV19, with 10 bases aligning to TRBD1. The J segment lost 4 bases and the V segment lost 5 bases, leaving 8 bases of the junction unmatched. This CDR3 spans 15 amino acids. The V gene's germline CDR1 is LNHDA and CDR2 SQIVND (reference sequence). In nucleotides, the CDR3 is TGTGCCAGTAGTCCGTGGGACAGGGGATCTTACGAGCAGTACTTC. As protein: CASSPWDRGSYEQYF.